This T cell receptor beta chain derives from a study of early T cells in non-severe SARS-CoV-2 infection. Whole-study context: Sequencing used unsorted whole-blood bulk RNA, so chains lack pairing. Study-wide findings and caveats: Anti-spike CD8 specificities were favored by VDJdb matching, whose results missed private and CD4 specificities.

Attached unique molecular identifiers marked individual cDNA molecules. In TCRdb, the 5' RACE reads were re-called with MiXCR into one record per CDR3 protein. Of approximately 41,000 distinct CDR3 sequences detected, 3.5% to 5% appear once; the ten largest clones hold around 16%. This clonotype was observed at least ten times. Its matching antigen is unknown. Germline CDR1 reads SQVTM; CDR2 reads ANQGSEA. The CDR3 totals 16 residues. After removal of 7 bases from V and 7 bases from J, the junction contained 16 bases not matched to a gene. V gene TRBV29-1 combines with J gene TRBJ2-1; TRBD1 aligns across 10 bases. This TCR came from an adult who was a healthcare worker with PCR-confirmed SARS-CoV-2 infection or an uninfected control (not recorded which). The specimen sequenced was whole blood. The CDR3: CSAGRVTGQGINEQFF. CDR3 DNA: TGCAGCGCTGGAAGGGTAACGGGACAGGGGATTAATGAGCAGTTCTTC.